This TCR beta chain appears in the sequencing data of a study of blood T cell repertoires in COVID-19. As for the study in general: Material from acute and convalescent COVID-19 was sourced from the United States, Italy and Spain. From T cells, B-cell-depleted T cells, or PBMCs came the material, which was cDNA or gDNA.

Only one count was recorded for this clone. Trimming removed 5 bases from V and 5 bases from J, with 9 bases in between. This CDR3 region has 13 residues. Germline assignment: CDR1 LNHDA and CDR2 SQIVND (reference sequence). In the study's own analysis: From reference gene primer amplification, estimates of nucleated cell counts were derived. The table came from immunoSEQ multiplex PCR; TCRdb's copy has only in-frame clones and leaves some out. V and J calls and clone size are copied from that table; D and trimming were computed from the DNA. The sample lists 150,000 to 200,000 clones, more than 75% seen once, with 2.5% in the top ten.

Specimen: peripheral blood. The chain combines TRBV19 with TRBJ2-2; unclear D gene. The TCR comes from a middle-aged man with active or convalescent COVID-19. This chain's CDR3 is CASSLLRTGELFF. For the CDR3, the DNA is TGTGCCAGTAGTCTCCTGAGGACCGGGGAGCTGTTTTTT.